The clone carrying this TCR beta chain was seen only a few times. Primers used in a second PCR of about 6 to 11 cycles were a sample-barcoded 5' primer and a J-beta primer mix. TCRdb called the 5' RACE reads again in MiXCR, with one record for every CDR3 protein. The sample holds 750,000 to 950,000 distinct CDR3 sequences, about 48% seen once. This sample is part of a study of blood T cells in healthy people across ages. The ends were cut back, 4 bases at V and 6 bases at J, with 10 bases in the middle. Per germline, CDR1 SQVTM and CDR2 ANQGSEA. This CDR3 is built from 11 residues. The source is a man at least 80 years old in good health. The source material was blood. The chain joins TRBV29-1 to TRBJ2-7; D is perhaps TRBD2 (6 bases). As DNA, the CDR3 is TGCAGCGTTGGGGAGGTTGTCGAGCAGTACTTC. Translating it yields CSVGEVVEQYF.